This T cell receptor (beta chain) was obtained from a study of T cell responses to AZD1222 COVID-19 vaccine. Libraries were prepared by immunoSEQ multiplex PCR; TCRdb keeps only in-frame clonotypes and omits some of them. The profile shows about 99,000 clones, 89% of them singletons. Between the trimmed V and J ends, which lost 0 bases and 2 bases, there was a span of 13 bases. CDR1 SGDLS and CDR2 YYNGEE come from the germline V gene. The CDR3 sequence is 16 residues long. This specimen was peripheral blood, taken on day 0 of AZD1222 vaccination. This receptor was taken from an adult in good health. This chain joins TRBV9 and TRBJ2-3, with a possible D match to TRBD2 (7 bases). The CDR3 DNA sequence: TGTGCCAGCAGCGTAGGGGCGGGGGCGAACACAGATACGCAGTATTTT. Its protein is CASSVGAGANTDTQYF.